This TCR beta chain was identified during a study of T cell repertoires in cytomegalovirus infection. Study-wide results and caveats: Dominant in the ex vivo response were TCR beta clonotypes restricted by HLA-C and specific for CMV.

There are many counts of this clonotype. The antigen remains undetermined. TCRdb itself ran the reads through MiXCR, one entry per CDR3 protein. The sample comprises just under 300,000 distinct CDR3 sequences, roughly 9.3% of which are singletons, and about 2.3% rests with the top ten. The J segment lost 1 base and the V segment lost 4 bases, leaving 2 bases of the junction unmatched. This CDR3 region has 15 residues. The chain is built from TRBV12-3 or TRBV12-4 and TRBJ2-5, with 11 bases fitting TRBD1. The TCR originated in a human donor in good health (CMV status not recorded). Some clones in this sample may be carry-over from other donors' samples. Sequencing was carried out using PBMCs. The CDR3 DNA reads TGTGCCAGCAGTTCCGGACAGGGGGCCCAAGAGACCCAGTACTTC. It is translated as CASSSGQGAQETQYF.